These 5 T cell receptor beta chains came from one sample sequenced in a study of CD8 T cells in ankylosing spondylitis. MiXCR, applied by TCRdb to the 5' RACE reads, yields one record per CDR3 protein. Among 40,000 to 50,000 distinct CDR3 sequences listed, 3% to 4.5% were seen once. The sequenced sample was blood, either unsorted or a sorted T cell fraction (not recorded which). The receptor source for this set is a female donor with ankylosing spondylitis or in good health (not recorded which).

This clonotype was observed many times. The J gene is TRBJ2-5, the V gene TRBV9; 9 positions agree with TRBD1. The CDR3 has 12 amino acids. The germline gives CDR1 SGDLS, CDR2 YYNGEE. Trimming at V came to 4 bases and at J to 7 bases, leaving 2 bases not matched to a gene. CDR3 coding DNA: TGTGCCAGCAGCACGACAGGGGGGACCCAGTACTTC. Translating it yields CASSTTGGTQYF. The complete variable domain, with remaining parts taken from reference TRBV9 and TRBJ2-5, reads DSGVTQTPKHLITATGQRVTLRCSPRSGDLSVYWYQQSLDQGLQFLIQYYNGEERAKGNILERFSAQQFPDLHSELNLSSLELGDSALYFCASSTTGGTQYFGPGTRLLVL.

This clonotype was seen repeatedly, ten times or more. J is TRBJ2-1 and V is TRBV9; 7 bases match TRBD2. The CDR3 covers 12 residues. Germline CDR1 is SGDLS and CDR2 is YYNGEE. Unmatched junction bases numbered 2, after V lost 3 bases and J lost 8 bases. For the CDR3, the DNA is TGTGCCAGCAGCGGCGCGGGGGATGAGCAGTTCTTC. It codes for CASSGAGDEQFF.

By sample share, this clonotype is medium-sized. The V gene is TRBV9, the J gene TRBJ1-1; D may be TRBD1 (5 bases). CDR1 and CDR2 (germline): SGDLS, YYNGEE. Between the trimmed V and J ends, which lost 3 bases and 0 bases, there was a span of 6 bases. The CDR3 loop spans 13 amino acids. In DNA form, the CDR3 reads TGTGCCAGCAGCGAGGGGATGAACACTGAAGCTTTCTTT. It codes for CASSEGMNTEAFF.

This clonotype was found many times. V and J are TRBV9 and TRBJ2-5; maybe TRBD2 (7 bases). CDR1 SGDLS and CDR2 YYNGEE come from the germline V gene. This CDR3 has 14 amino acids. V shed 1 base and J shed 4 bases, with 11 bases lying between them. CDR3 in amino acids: CASSVRRGGETQYF. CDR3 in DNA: TGTGCCAGCAGCGTAAGGAGGGGGGGAGAGACCCAGTACTTC.

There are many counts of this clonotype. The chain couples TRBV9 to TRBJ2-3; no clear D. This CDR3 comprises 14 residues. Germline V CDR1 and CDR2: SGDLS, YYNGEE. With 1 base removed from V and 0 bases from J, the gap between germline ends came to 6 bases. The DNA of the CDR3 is TGTGCCAGCAGCGTATGGGCTAGCACAGATACGCAGTATTTT. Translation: CASSVWASTDTQYF. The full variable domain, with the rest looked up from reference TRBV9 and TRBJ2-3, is DSGVTQTPKHLITATGQRVTLRCSPRSGDLSVYWYQQSLDQGLQFLIQYYNGEERAKGNILERFSAQQFPDLHSELNLSSLELGDSALYFCASSVWASTDTQYFGPGTRLTVL.